The 24 T cell receptor beta chains in this list originate from one sample, sequenced in a study of blood T cell repertoires in COVID-19. The table came from immunoSEQ multiplex PCR; TCRdb's copy has only in-frame clones and leaves some out. The table records roughly 28,000 clones, nearly 90% of them present only once. Material for sequencing was peripheral blood. The receptors come from a human donor in a cohort sampled during active COVID-19.

The rearrangement joins TRBV19 to TRBJ2-1; possibly TRBD2 for D (6 bases). Germline loops: CDR1 LNHDA, CDR2 SQIVND (reference sequence). The CDR3 has 12 residues. V lost 5 bases, J lost 7 bases, and 9 bases lay in between. In nucleotides, the CDR3 is TGTGCCAGTAGTGGGAGGCGGAATGAGCAGTTCTTC. Translated: CASSGRRNEQFF.

The rearrangement uses TRBV5-5 and TRBJ2-1; a weak D match, TRBD1 (6 bases). The CDR3 totals 17 residues. Per germline, CDR1 SGHKS and CDR2 YYEKEE (reference sequence). With 4 bases removed from V and 0 bases from J, the gap between germline ends came to 17 bases. CDR3 coding DNA: TGTGCCAGCAGCACCCGGGGTGAGGGGGTCTCCTACAATGAGCAGTTCTTC. This encodes CASSTRGEGVSYNEQFF.

J is TRBJ2-5 and V is TRBV5-6; 10 nucleotides match TRBD2. The CDR3 loop spans 17 amino acids. CDR1 is SGHDT, CDR2 YYEEEE, per germline. With V trimmed by 4 bases and J by 7 bases, 16 bases remained unmatched. Written as DNA, the CDR3 is TGTGCCAGCAGCCCTAGGCACTCCGGGACTAGCGTTTGGACCCAGTACTTC. Its translation is CASSPRHSGTSVWTQYF.

V usage is TRBV19 and J usage is TRBJ1-1; D might be TRBD1 (5 bases). CDR3 length: 15 amino acids. Germline V gene lookup returns CDR1 LNHDA and CDR2 SQIVND (reference sequence). Trimming shortened V by 2 bases and J by 4 bases, and 14 bases separated the two germline ends. Here the CDR3 DNA reads TGTGCCAGTAGTATAAATATCAGGGTTGGCACTGAAGCTTTCTTT. It encodes CASSINIRVGTEAFF.

The chain has TRBV30 and TRBJ1-1, with unresolved D. The length of the CDR3 is 11 residues. Deletions cut 8 bases from V and 1 base from J, with 8 bases between. From germline, CDR1 is GTSNPN and CDR2 SVGIG (reference sequence). CDR3: CAREGNTEAFF. Here the CDR3 DNA reads TGTGCCCGCGAGGGGAACACTGAAGCTTTCTTT.

The V call is TRBV5-5, the J call TRBJ1-1; perhaps TRBD1 as D (5 bases). Germline CDR1 SGHKS, CDR2 YYEKEE (reference sequence). The CDR3 length is 14 residues. Trimming cost V 5 bases and J 3 bases, with 14 bases left between them. The CDR3 is CASRTLSGDTEAFF. CDR3 coding DNA: TGTGCCAGCAGGACCCTCTCGGGGGACACTGAAGCTTTCTTT.

This clone came up a few times. The chain recombines TRBV30 with TRBJ2-4; TRBD2 is a possible D gene (6 bases). CDR3 length equals 15 residues. CDR1 is GTSNPN, CDR2 SVGIG, per germline (reference sequence). V was shortened by 1 base and J by 2 bases, with 12 bases between the two germline ends. The CDR3 is CAWSDYRDSKNIQYF. DNA of the CDR3: TGTGCCTGGAGTGATTACCGGGACTCCAAAAACATTCAGTACTTC.

This clone has just a few counts. V and J are TRBV6-6 and TRBJ2-2; the D gene is possibly TRBD1 (6 bases). Trimming stripped 2 bases from V and 0 bases from J, with 7 bases between. Germline V gives CDR1 MNHNY, CDR2 SVGAGI (reference sequence). CDR3 length equals 15 residues. CDR3 coding DNA: TGTGCCAGCAGTTACAGGACAGCGAACACCGGGGAGCTGTTTTTT. Its protein product is CASSYRTANTGELFF.

This clone appeared a single time. The CDR3: CASSQLAAGNEQFF. CDR3 DNA: TGTGCCAGTAGTCAGCTAGCGGCCGGCAATGAGCAGTTCTTC. The chain has TRBV19 and TRBJ2-1; TRBD2 aligns across 7 bases. In germline, CDR1 is LNHDA, CDR2 SQIVND (reference sequence). This CDR3 region has 14 residues. V lost 5 bases and J lost 6; bases outside the gene matches: 7.

Of note for this clone: At one of its ends the junction is not consistent with the germline gene, which may arise from a read error. The chain recombines TRBV11-2 with TRBJ2-1; 9 bases are shared with TRBD2. The CDR3 is 16 amino acids. Germline loops: CDR1 SGHAT, CDR2 FQNNGV. As DNA, the CDR3 is TGTGCCAGCTGCTTGACTAGCGGCACCTCTAACAATGAGCAGTTCTTC. Amino acid sequence: CASCLTSGTSNNEQFF. Together with reference TRBV11-2 and TRBJ2-1, the CDR3 gives the full variable domain: EAGVAQSPRYKIIEKRQSVAFWCNPISGHATLYWYQQILGQGPKLLIQFQNNGVVDDSQLPKDRFSAERLKGVDSTLKIQPAKLEDSAVYLCASCLTSGTSNNEQFFGPGTRLTVL.

As regards this clone: This same CDR3 is encoded by further DNA sequences in the sample. This chain joins TRBV7-9 and TRBJ1-6, with 8 nucleotides matching TRBD1. Germline values: CDR1 SEHNR, CDR2 FQNEAQ (reference sequence). The junction had 5 bases not matched to a gene; V was cut back by 5 bases and J by 8 bases. CDR3 length: 14 residues. The CDR3 sequence: CASSRDRGDSPLHF. The CDR3, as DNA: TGTGCCAGCAGCCGCGACAGGGGAGATTCACCCCTCCACTTT.

The chain has TRBV10-2 and TRBJ2-7; TRBD2 matches at 11 bases. Germline V gene data show CDR1 as WSHSY and CDR2 as SAAADI. J gave up 2 bases and V 9 bases, and 3 bases lay outside the gene matches. The CDR3 consists of 13 residues. CDR3 region: CARIAGGPYEQYF. The CDR3 DNA sequence: TGCGCCAGGATAGCGGGAGGGCCCTACGAGCAGTACTTC.

A few counts support this clone. The chain uses TRBV11-2 and TRBJ1-6; D unclear. V dropped 2 bases and J dropped 4 bases, with 9 bases sitting between them. CDR1 is SGHAT, CDR2 FQNNGV, per germline. The CDR3 is made up of 15 amino acids. The CDR3 bases are TGTGCCAGCAGCTTAACAGACCTTTATAATTCACCCCTCCACTTT. It is translated as CASSLTDLYNSPLHF.

This chain joins TRBV15 and TRBJ1-3; maybe TRBD1 (5 bases). The CDR3 is 16 residues long. V was clipped by 0 bases and J by 0 bases, with 9 bases between them. Germline V gene data show CDR1 as LNHNV and CDR2 as YYDKDF (reference sequence). This CDR3 reads CATSRDRQSSGNTIYF. The CDR3 nucleotides are TGTGCCACCAGCAGAGATCGACAGAGCTCTGGAAACACCATATATTTT.

The genes are TRBV5-1 and TRBJ1-4, with 9 bases matching TRBD1. J gave up 3 bases and V 0 bases, and 3 bases lay outside the gene matches. The CDR3 has 16 amino acids. Germline V gene lookup returns CDR1 SGHRS and CDR2 YFSETQ. CDR3 sequence: CASSLAGTGSNEKLFF. Here the CDR3 DNA reads TGCGCCAGCAGCTTGGCCGGGACAGGGTCTAATGAAAAACTGTTTTTT.

The gene calls are TRBV6-5 and TRBJ2-2, with D tentatively TRBD1 (6 bases). The CDR3 runs to 14 residues. The germline V gene encodes CDR1 MNHEY and CDR2 SVGAGI. With 6 bases removed from V and 7 bases from J, the gap between germline ends came to 15 bases. CDR3 in amino acids: CASSGNRQVGELFF. CDR3 DNA: TGTGCCAGCAGCGGAAACCGACAGGTCGGGGAGCTGTTTTTT.

This chain uses TRBV13 with TRBJ2-1, with a tentative D call TRBD1 (7 bases). Germline V gene sequence: CDR1 PRHDT, CDR2 FYEKMQ (reference sequence). The CDR3 is 15 amino acids. The V end was cut by 3 bases, the J end by 4 bases, with 13 bases between. The CDR3 DNA sequence: TGTGCCAGCAGCTTCGGACAGGCGGGATACAATGAGCAGTTCTTC. Translating gives CASSFGQAGYNEQFF.

This clone occurred a few times. CDR3 sequence: CASSARMTGDGYTF. The CDR3 nucleotides are TGTGCCAGCAGCGCCCGAATGACAGGGGATGGCTACACCTTC. V is TRBV9 and J is TRBJ1-2; 8 positions agree with TRBD1. V lost 3 bases to trimming and J lost 6 bases; unmatched junction nucleotides: 7. This CDR3 has 14 amino acids. Germline V gene lookup returns CDR1 SGDLS and CDR2 YYNGEE.

The rearrangement joins TRBV5-1 to TRBJ2-2; 8 bases map to TRBD1. CDR1 is SGHRS, CDR2 YFSETQ, per germline. CDR3 size: 15 residues. The ends lost 2 bases at V and 4 bases at J; junction bases unmatched: 4. As DNA, the CDR3 is TGCGCCAGCAGCTTTGACAGGGGTGCCACCGGGGAGCTGTTTTTT. This gives the protein CASSFDRGATGELFF.

V gene TRBV19 combines with J gene TRBJ2-3; 13 bases line up with TRBD2. CDR1 and CDR2 (germline): LNHDA, SQIVND (reference sequence). The CDR3 spans 16 residues. Trimming cost V 7 bases and J 1 base; bases outside gene matches: 5. CDR3 DNA sequence: TGTGCCAGTACCCCCGGACTAGCGGGAGGCACAGATACGCAGTATTTT. As protein: CASTPGLAGGTDTQYF.

The chain recombines TRBV3-1 (or the pseudogene TRBV3-2) with TRBJ1-1; D unresolved. The germline V gene has CDR1 LGHDT and CDR2 YNNKEL (reference sequence). Trimming shortened V by 5 bases and J by 5 bases, and 12 bases separated the two germline ends. The CDR3 consists of 13 residues. CDR3 residues: CASSSTGGTEAFF. The CDR3 nucleotides read TGTGCCAGCAGCTCAACGGGAGGGACTGAAGCTTTCTTT.

This rearrangement joins TRBV7-6 to TRBJ2-1, with D perhaps matching TRBD1 (6 bases). This CDR3 has 13 residues. Trimming cost V 5 bases and J 5 bases, with 10 bases left between them. The germline gives CDR1 SGHVS, CDR2 FNYEAQ. The CDR3 DNA follows: TGTGCCAGCAGCGGGGACATTAACAATGAGCAGTTCTTC. It specifies CASSGDINNEQFF.

The chain employs TRBV19 and TRBJ1-1; 9 bases agree with TRBD1. V was clipped by 0 bases and J by 3 bases; unmatched bases: 2. From germline, CDR1 is LNHDA and CDR2 SQIVND (reference sequence). CDR3 length equals 15 residues. CDR3 bases: TGTGCCAGTAGTATAGATAACAGGGGGCACACTGAAGCTTTCTTT. It encodes CASSIDNRGHTEAFF.

CDR3 nucleotide sequence: TGCGCCAGCAGTCGCGGGGGAACTGGGGCCAACGTCCTGACTTTC. It specifies CASSRGGTGANVLTF. The chain uses TRBV10-1 and TRBJ2-6, with TRBD2 identical over 7 bases. Trimming at V came to 5 bases and at J to 2 bases, leaving 3 bases not matched to a gene. The CDR3 contains 15 residues. Germline assignment: CDR1 WNHNN and CDR2 SYGVQD (reference sequence).